Shown below are 17 T cell receptor beta chains from a single sample sequenced in a study of regulatory T cells. Findings and caveats of the study: Hydrophobic residues at CDR3 positions 6 and 7 were enriched in conventional CD4+ T cells of CD3G-deficient patients.

The primer mix had 52 TRBV and 13 TRBJ primers. Assay used: immunoSEQ multiplex PCR; TCRdb lists only in-frame clones, some missing. This sample yields tens of thousands of clones, of which 75% to 90% are seen a single time; 2.4% belongs to the top ten. These receptors have no known antigen. Sample: conventional CD4+ T cells sorted from blood. The receptors shown here come from a person aged 18-30 years with CD3G deficiency.

The chain has TRBV27 and TRBJ2-1; 8 bases match TRBD2. The CDR3 totals 12 residues. V was clipped by 5 bases and J by 9 bases; unmatched bases: 3. Germline values: CDR1 MNHEY, CDR2 SMNVEV (reference sequence). The CDR3 loop reads CASSTLAGEQFF. The CDR3, as DNA: TGTGCCAGCAGTACCCTAGCGGGTGAGCAGTTCTTC.

This clone appeared once. V usage is TRBV6-1 and J usage is TRBJ2-3; D remains unclear. The CDR3 length is 14 residues. Trimming took off 2 bases at V and 3 bases at J, with 9 bases between the two ends. CDR1 is MNHNS, CDR2 SASEGT, per germline. CDR3 in amino acids: CASSEQVLTDTQYF. In DNA, the CDR3 is TGTGCCAGCAGTGAACAAGTTCTGACAGATACGCAGTATTTT.

The J gene is TRBJ2-7, the V gene TRBV28; 8 bases line up with TRBD1. With V trimmed by 2 bases and J by 5 bases, 5 bases remained unmatched. The CDR3 runs 14 residues. Germline assignment: CDR1 MDHEN and CDR2 SYDVKM. This chain's CDR3 is CASSLGSGGHEQYF. The CDR3 DNA follows: TGTGCCAGCAGTTTAGGGTCAGGGGGCCACGAGCAGTACTTC.

The genes are TRBV6-6 and TRBJ2-3; no clear D. V lost 0 bases and J 6 bases, leaving 7 bases between the germline ends. Germline V gene sequence: CDR1 MNHNY, CDR2 SVGAGI (reference sequence). The CDR3 length is 13 residues. CDR3 DNA sequence: TGTGCCAGCAGTTACTCGACTGGGGATACGCAGTATTTT. This sequence encodes CASSYSTGDTQYF.

The V and J genes are TRBV7-8 and TRBJ2-1; 8 nucleotides line up with TRBD1. Germline values: CDR1 SGHVS, CDR2 FQNEAQ. V trimming: 5 bases; J trimming: 8 bases; junction bases outside the gene matches: 8. The CDR3 length is 14 residues. CDR3 in amino acids: CASSLRQGKDEQFF. DNA for the CDR3: TGTGCCAGCAGCCTGAGACAGGGGAAGGATGAGCAGTTCTTC.

The rearrangement links TRBV30 to TRBJ2-1, with TRBD2 as a possible D gene (5 bases). Germline V gene data show CDR1 as GTSNPN and CDR2 as SVGIG (reference sequence). The CDR3 is 13 residues long. The V gene lost 5 bases and the J gene lost 2 bases, with 10 bases spanning the gap. The CDR3 DNA reads as TGTGCCTGGGGGAGTACGGCCTACAATGAGCAGTTCTTC. As protein: CAWGSTAYNEQFF.

The chain employs TRBV10-3 and TRBJ2-7; tentative D call: TRBD2 (6 bases). CDR3 length equals 12 residues. CDR1 is ENHRY and CDR2 is SYGVKD in the germline V gene. The CDR3 is CAVGGGLGEQYF. The CDR3 DNA is TGTGCAGTGGGAGGAGGTCTAGGCGAGCAGTACTTC.

This clone was observed once. The chain joins TRBV11-2 to TRBJ2-7; D possibly corresponds to TRBD2 (7 bases). The germline gives CDR1 SGHAT, CDR2 FQNNGV. The CDR3 contains 16 residues. V lost 5 bases, J lost 6 bases, and 23 bases lay in between. The CDR3 loop is CASSPLAGAHTPEQYF. In nucleotides, the CDR3 is TGTGCCAGCAGCCCCCTGGCGGGGGCCCATACTCCCGAGCAGTACTTC.

The genes are TRBV12-1 and TRBJ2-7; the DNA was not used to check the table's D call, TRBD2. TRBV12-1 corresponds to a pseudogene. The CDR3 length is 16 residues. CDR3 region: CASSSSPDCDSYEQYF. In DNA form, the CDR3 reads TGTGCCAGCAGCTCCTCCCCTGATTGCGACTCCTACGAGCAGTACTTC.

CDR3 sequence reads: CASSESVDEKLFF. CDR3 bases: TGTGCCAGCAGTGAATCGGTGGATGAAAAACTGTTTTTT. The genes are TRBV6-1 and TRBJ1-4; D remains unclear. V lost 2 bases to trimming and J lost 6 bases, with 7 bases between them. This CDR3 has 13 residues. Germline CDR1 MNHNS, CDR2 SASEGT.

The rearrangement uses TRBV19 and TRBJ2-2; TRBD1 or TRBD2 may be the D gene (5 bases each). V shed 6 bases and J shed 5 bases, with 16 bases lying between them. CDR1 LNHDA and CDR2 SQIVND come from the germline V gene (reference sequence). This CDR3 has 15 residues. CDR3 in amino acids: CASSAQHRRTGELFF. CDR3 sequence (DNA): TGTGCCAGTAGCGCCCAGCACAGGAGGACCGGGGAGCTGTTTTTT.

The rearrangement links TRBV5-1 to TRBJ2-3, with TRBD2 identical over 9 bases. The length of the CDR3 is 19 residues. Germline lookup yields CDR1 SGHRS and CDR2 YFSETQ. V lost 2 bases and J lost 2; bases outside the gene matches: 15. The CDR3 DNA reads TGCGCCAGCAGCTTCGGAAACGGGGGGCTAGCGGGACTCACAGATACGCAGTATTTT. Its protein is CASSFGNGGLAGLTDTQYF.

This rearrangement joins TRBV6-1 to TRBJ2-7; D possibly corresponds to TRBD2 (6 bases). The CDR3 totals 11 residues. Germline CDR1 and CDR2: MNHNS and SASEGT. Trimming shortened V by 7 bases and J by 4 bases, and 8 bases separated the two germline ends. CDR3 sequence reads: CASTGGYEQYF. CDR3 bases: TGTGCCAGCACCGGGGGTTACGAGCAGTACTTC.

This rearrangement joins TRBV28 to TRBJ2-7; 9 bases agree with TRBD1. The germline V gene has CDR1 MDHEN and CDR2 SYDVKM. With 4 bases clipped from V and 2 bases from J, the junction kept 6 bases outside the gene matches. CDR3 length equals 15 residues. CDR3 bases: TGTGCCAGCAGTTCGCCCGGGACAGGGCCCTACGAGCAGTACTTC. This sequence encodes CASSSPGTGPYEQYF.

This clone has more than one count but fewer than ten. The gene calls are TRBV5-1 and TRBJ2-5; D is undetermined. The CDR3 is 13 amino acids. From germline, CDR1 is SGHRS and CDR2 YFSETQ. V was pared by 0 bases and J by 0 bases, with 3 bases between. CDR3 region: CASSLGDQETQYF. The CDR3 nucleotides read TGCGCCAGCAGCTTGGGGGACCAAGAGACCCAGTACTTC.

CDR3: CASSKAAARASAFF. The CDR3 nucleotides are TGTGCCAGCAGCAAAGCAGCGGCTCGTGCTTCGGCTTTCTTT. This chain joins TRBV21-1 and TRBJ1-1. TRBV21-1 is labeled a pseudogene. The CDR3 is 14 amino acids.

V and J are TRBV28 and TRBJ1-4; maybe TRBD1 (5 bases). This CDR3 has 13 residues. In germline, CDR1 is MDHEN, CDR2 SYDVKM. Trimming removed 6 bases from V and 5 bases from J, with 10 bases in between. The CDR3 sequence is CASSGGGNEKLFF. DNA of the CDR3: TGTGCCAGCAGCGGGGGGGGGAATGAAAAACTGTTTTTT.